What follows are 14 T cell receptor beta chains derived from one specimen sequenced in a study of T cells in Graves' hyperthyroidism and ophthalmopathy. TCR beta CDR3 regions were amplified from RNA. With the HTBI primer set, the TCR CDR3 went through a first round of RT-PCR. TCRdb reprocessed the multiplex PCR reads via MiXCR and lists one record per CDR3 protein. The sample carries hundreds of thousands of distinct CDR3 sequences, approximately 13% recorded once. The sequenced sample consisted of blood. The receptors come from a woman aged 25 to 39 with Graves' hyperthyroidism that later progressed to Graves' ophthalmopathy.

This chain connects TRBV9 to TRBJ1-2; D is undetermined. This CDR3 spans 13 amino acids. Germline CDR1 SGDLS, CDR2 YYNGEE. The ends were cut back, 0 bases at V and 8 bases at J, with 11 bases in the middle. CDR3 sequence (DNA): TGTGCCAGCAGCGTAGAAAGCACATACGGCTACACCTTC. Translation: CASSVESTYGYTF.

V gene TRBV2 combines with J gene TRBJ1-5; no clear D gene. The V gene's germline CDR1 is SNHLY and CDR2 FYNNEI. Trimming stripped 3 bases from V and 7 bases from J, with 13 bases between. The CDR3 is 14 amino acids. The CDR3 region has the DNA TGTGCCAGCAGTGATCCCGTAGGCAGCCAGCCCCAGCATTTT. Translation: CASSDPVGSQPQHF.

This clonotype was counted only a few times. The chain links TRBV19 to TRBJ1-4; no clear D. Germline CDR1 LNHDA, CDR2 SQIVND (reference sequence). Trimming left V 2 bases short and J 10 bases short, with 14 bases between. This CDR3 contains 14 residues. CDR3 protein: CASSISQTGGKLFF. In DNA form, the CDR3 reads TGTGCCAGTAGTATATCCCAGACCGGCGGAAAACTGTTTTTT.

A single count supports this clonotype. The CDR3: CASSVVGAASTDTQYF. As DNA, the CDR3 is TGTGCCAGCAGCGTAGTGGGAGCTGCGAGCACAGATACGCAGTATTTT. The chain carries TRBV9 and TRBJ2-3; D possibly corresponds to TRBD2 (5 bases). Trimming took 0 bases from V and 0 from J, leaving 11 bases between them. Germline V CDR1 and CDR2: SGDLS, YYNGEE. CDR3 size: 16 residues.

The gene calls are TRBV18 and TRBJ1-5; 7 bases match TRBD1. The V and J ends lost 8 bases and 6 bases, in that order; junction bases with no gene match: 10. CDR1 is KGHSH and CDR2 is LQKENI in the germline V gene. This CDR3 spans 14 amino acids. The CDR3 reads CASLGTEETQPQHF. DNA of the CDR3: TGTGCCAGCCTTGGGACAGAGGAGACTCAGCCCCAGCATTTT.

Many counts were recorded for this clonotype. CDR3 DNA: TGTGCCAGCAGCTCGTCTACCGGGACCGTGGGAGAGACCCAGTACTTC. Amino acid sequence: CASSSSTGTVGETQYF. This rearrangement joins TRBV11-2 to TRBJ2-5; D assignment may be TRBD1 or TRBD2 (5 bases each). The germline V gene has CDR1 SGHAT and CDR2 FQNNGV. This CDR3 spans 16 amino acids. The V and J ends lost 4 bases and 4 bases respectively, with 19 bases between them. Variable domain in full (rest from reference TRBV11-2 and TRBJ2-5): EAGVAQSPRYKIIEKRQSVAFWCNPISGHATLYWYQQILGQGPKLLIQFQNNGVVDDSQLPKDRFSAERLKGVDSTLKIQPAKLEDSAVYLCASSSSTGTVGETQYFGPGTRLLVL.

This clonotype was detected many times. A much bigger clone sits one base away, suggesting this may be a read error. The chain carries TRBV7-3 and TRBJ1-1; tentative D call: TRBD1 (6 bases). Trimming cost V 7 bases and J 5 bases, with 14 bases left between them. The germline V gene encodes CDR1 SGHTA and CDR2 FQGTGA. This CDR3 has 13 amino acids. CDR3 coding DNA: TGTGCCAGCAACTCGACAGGACGGACTGAAGCTTTCTTT. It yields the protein CASNSTGRTEAFF.

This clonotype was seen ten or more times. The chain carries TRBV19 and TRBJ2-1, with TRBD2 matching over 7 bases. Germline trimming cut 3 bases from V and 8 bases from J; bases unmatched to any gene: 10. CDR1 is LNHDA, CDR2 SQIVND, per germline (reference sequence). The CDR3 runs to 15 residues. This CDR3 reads CASSMGTTYGDEQFF. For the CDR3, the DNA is TGTGCCAGTAGTATGGGGACTACCTATGGAGATGAGCAGTTCTTC. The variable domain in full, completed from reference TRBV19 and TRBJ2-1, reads DGGITQSPKYLFRKEGQNVTLSCEQNLNHDAMYWYRQDPGQGLRLIYYSQIVNDFQKGDIAEGYSVSREKKESFPLTVTSAQKNPTAFYLCASSMGTTYGDEQFFGPGTRLTVL.

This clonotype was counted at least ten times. The CDR3 sequence: CASSRGGREANRGYTF. DNA for the CDR3: TGTGCCAGCAGCCGCGGGGGCAGGGAGGCTAATCGTGGCTACACCTTC. The chain recombines TRBV7-8 with TRBJ1-2; D is perhaps TRBD1 (6 bases). Trimming cost V 5 bases and J 7 bases, with 23 bases left between them. CDR1 is SGHVS, CDR2 FQNEAQ, per germline. The CDR3 has 16 amino acids.

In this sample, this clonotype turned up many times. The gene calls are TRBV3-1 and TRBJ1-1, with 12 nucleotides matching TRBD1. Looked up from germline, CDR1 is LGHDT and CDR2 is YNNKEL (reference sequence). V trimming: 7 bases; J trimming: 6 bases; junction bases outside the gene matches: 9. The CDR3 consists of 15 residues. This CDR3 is CASTSPGTGGSEAFF. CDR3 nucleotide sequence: TGTGCCAGCACTAGCCCCGGGACAGGGGGCTCTGAAGCTTTCTTT.

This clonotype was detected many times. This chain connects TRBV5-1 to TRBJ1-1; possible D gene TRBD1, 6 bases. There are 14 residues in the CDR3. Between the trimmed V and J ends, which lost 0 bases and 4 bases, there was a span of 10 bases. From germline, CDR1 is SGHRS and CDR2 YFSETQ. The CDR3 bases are TGCGCCAGCAGCTTGGGGACAGACTTCACTGAAGCTTTCTTT. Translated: CASSLGTDFTEAFF. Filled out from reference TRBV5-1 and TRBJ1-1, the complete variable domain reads KAGVTQTPRYLIKTRGQQVTLSCSPISGHRSVSWYQQTPGQGLQFLFEYFSETQRNKGNFPGRFSGRQFSNSRSEMNVSTLELGDSALYLCASSLGTDFTEAFFGQGTRLTVV.

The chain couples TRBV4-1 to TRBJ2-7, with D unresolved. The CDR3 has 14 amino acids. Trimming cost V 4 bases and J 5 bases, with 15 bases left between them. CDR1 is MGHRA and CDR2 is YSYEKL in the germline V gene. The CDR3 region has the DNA TGCGCCAGCAGCCTGACCACTATCCTAGACGAGCAGTACTTC. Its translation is CASSLTTILDEQYF.

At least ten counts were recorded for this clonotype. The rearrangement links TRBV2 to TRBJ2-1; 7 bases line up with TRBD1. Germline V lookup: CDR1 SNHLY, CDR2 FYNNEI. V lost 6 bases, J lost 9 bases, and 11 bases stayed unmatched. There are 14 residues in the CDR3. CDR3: CASSLWGTAGEQFF. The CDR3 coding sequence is TGTGCCAGCAGCCTCTGGGGGACAGCCGGTGAGCAGTTCTTC.

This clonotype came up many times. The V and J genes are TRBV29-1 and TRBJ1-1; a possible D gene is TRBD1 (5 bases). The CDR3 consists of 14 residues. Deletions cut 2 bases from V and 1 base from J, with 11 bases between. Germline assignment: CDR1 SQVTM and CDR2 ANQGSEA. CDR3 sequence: CSVESGQGNTEAFF. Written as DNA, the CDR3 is TGCAGCGTTGAAAGCGGTCAGGGGAACACTGAAGCTTTCTTT.